These T cell receptor beta chains were read from a single sample in a study of blood T cell repertoires in COVID-19. TCRdb keeps only in-frame clones here, not all; method: immunoSEQ multiplex PCR. The sample consists of a few hundred thousand clones, around 82% of them appearing once. Sequences were obtained from PBMCs or T cells enriched from blood (not recorded which). Every receptor here comes from a woman between 40 and 50 years old with acute COVID-19. The CDR3 runs from the conserved cysteine through the conserved F or W. Each record gives: J gene, CDR3 length, D gene, V gene, clone size, CDR3 protein, CDR3 DNA. A D gene is named only where the DNA matches it firmly. The size field is filled for only some rows; it gives once, few, many or a size class.

j_call: TRBJ2-3; cdr3_length: 15; d_call: NA; v_call: TRBV6-4; clone_size: NA; cdr3_aa: CASSDSRGSPDTQYF; cdr3_nt: TGTGCCAGCAGTGACTCACGGGGGAGCCCAGATACGCAGTATTTT
j_call: TRBJ1-3; cdr3_length: 15; d_call: TRBD1; v_call: TRBV2; clone_size: NA; cdr3_aa: CASSPDRGAGNTIYF; cdr3_nt: TGTGCCAGCAGCCCCGACAGGGGAGCAGGAAACACCATATATTTT
j_call: TRBJ1-5; cdr3_length: 15; d_call: NA; v_call: TRBV6-5; clone_size: NA; cdr3_aa: CASSYSRSGYQPQHF; cdr3_nt: TGTGCCAGCAGTTACTCAAGATCAGGGTACCAGCCCCAGCATTTT
j_call: TRBJ2-7; cdr3_length: 15; d_call: TRBD2; v_call: TRBV6-5; clone_size: NA; cdr3_aa: CASSYRTSGSYEQYF; cdr3_nt: TGTGCCAGCAGTTATCGAACTAGCGGATCTTACGAGCAGTACTTC
j_call: TRBJ1-4; cdr3_length: 17; d_call: TRBD1; v_call: TRBV7-2; clone_size: once; cdr3_aa: CASSKRRDRGLAEKLFF; cdr3_nt: TGTGCCAGCAGCAAACGCCGGGACAGGGGTTTAGCGGAAAAACTGTTTTTT
j_call: TRBJ1-5; cdr3_length: 14; d_call: NA; v_call: TRBV7-2; clone_size: NA; cdr3_aa: CASSLSGLNQPQHF; cdr3_nt: TGTGCCAGCAGCTTATCAGGGCTGAATCAGCCCCAGCATTTT
j_call: TRBJ2-5; cdr3_length: 14; d_call: NA; v_call: TRBV10-2; clone_size: NA; cdr3_aa: CASSVVGSQETQYF; cdr3_nt: TGCGCCAGCAGTGTTGTGGGGAGCCAAGAGACCCAGTACTTC
j_call: TRBJ2-6; cdr3_length: 15; d_call: NA; v_call: TRBV5-1; clone_size: NA; cdr3_aa: CASSETVSGANVLTF; cdr3_nt: TGCGCCAGCAGCGAGACAGTCTCTGGGGCCAACGTCCTGACTTTC
j_call: TRBJ2-1; cdr3_length: 15; d_call: TRBD2; v_call: TRBV6-1; clone_size: NA; cdr3_aa: CASSKNSGIGNEQFF; cdr3_nt: TGTGCCAGCAGTAAAAATAGCGGGATAGGAAATGAGCAGTTCTTC
j_call: TRBJ2-1; cdr3_length: 12; d_call: NA; v_call: TRBV6-5; clone_size: NA; cdr3_aa: CASSSTYNEQFF; cdr3_nt: TGTGCCAGCAGTTCCACCTACAATGAGCAGTTCTTC
j_call: TRBJ2-5; cdr3_length: 16; d_call: TRBD2; v_call: TRBV3-1/TRBV3-2; clone_size: NA; cdr3_aa: CASSLGSGSGQETQYF; cdr3_nt: TGTGCCAGCAGCCTTGGTAGCGGGAGTGGGCAAGAGACCCAGTACTTC
j_call: TRBJ2-1; cdr3_length: 15; d_call: TRBD1; v_call: TRBV2; clone_size: NA; cdr3_aa: CASSAGTGNYNEQFF; cdr3_nt: TGTGCCAGCAGTGCCGGGACAGGGAATTACAATGAGCAGTTCTTC
j_call: TRBJ2-3; cdr3_length: 15; d_call: TRBD1; v_call: TRBV7-8; clone_size: few; cdr3_aa: CASSFTGGIPDTQYF; cdr3_nt: TGTGCCAGCAGCTTCACAGGGGGGATTCCAGATACGCAGTATTTT
j_call: TRBJ2-3; cdr3_length: 16; d_call: TRBD1; v_call: TRBV5-5; clone_size: NA; cdr3_aa: CASSLWDRESTDTQYF; cdr3_nt: TGTGCCAGCAGCTTATGGGACAGGGAGAGCACAGATACGCAGTATTTT
j_call: TRBJ1-1; cdr3_length: 14; d_call: NA; v_call: TRBV7-9; clone_size: NA; cdr3_aa: CASSLRQANTEAFF; cdr3_nt: TGTGCCAGCAGCCTACGACAGGCGAACACTGAAGCTTTCTTT
j_call: TRBJ2-6; cdr3_length: 16; d_call: TRBD1; v_call: TRBV10-3; clone_size: NA; cdr3_aa: CAIARQGPSGANVLTF; cdr3_nt: TGTGCCATCGCGAGACAGGGACCCTCTGGGGCCAACGTCCTGACTTTC
j_call: TRBJ1-6; cdr3_length: 15; d_call: NA; v_call: TRBV28; clone_size: NA; cdr3_aa: CASITGNSYNSPLHF; cdr3_nt: TGTGCCAGCATAACAGGGAATAGTTATAATTCACCCCTCCACTTT
j_call: TRBJ1-6; cdr3_length: 15; d_call: TRBD1; v_call: TRBV20-1; clone_size: few; cdr3_aa: CSASSGQVNNSPLHF; cdr3_nt: TGCAGTGCTAGTTCGGGACAGGTGAATAATTCACCCCTCCACTTT
j_call: TRBJ1-3; cdr3_length: 15; d_call: TRBD1; v_call: TRBV2; clone_size: NA; cdr3_aa: CASRSDRVTGNTIYF; cdr3_nt: TGTGCCAGCAGGTCGGACAGGGTTACTGGAAACACCATATATTTT
j_call: TRBJ1-3; cdr3_length: 15; d_call: NA; v_call: TRBV30; clone_size: NA; cdr3_aa: CAWSTGQTSGNTIYF; cdr3_nt: TGTGCCTGGTCGACAGGACAAACCTCTGGAAACACCATATATTTT
j_call: TRBJ2-2; cdr3_length: 15; d_call: TRBD1; v_call: TRBV7-8; clone_size: NA; cdr3_aa: CASSLQGAGAGELFF; cdr3_nt: TGTGCCAGCAGCTTACAGGGGGCGGGCGCCGGGGAGCTGTTTTTT
j_call: TRBJ2-1; cdr3_length: 15; d_call: TRBD1; v_call: TRBV29-1; clone_size: NA; cdr3_aa: CSVVRQDRGYNEQFF; cdr3_nt: TGCAGCGTTGTGCGCCAGGACAGGGGCTACAATGAGCAGTTCTTC
j_call: TRBJ2-3; cdr3_length: 15; d_call: TRBD1; v_call: TRBV6-5; clone_size: NA; cdr3_aa: CASIRDRGRTDTQYF; cdr3_nt: TGTGCCAGCATTCGGGACAGGGGGCGCACAGATACGCAGTATTTT
j_call: TRBJ1-6; cdr3_length: 15; d_call: TRBD1; v_call: TRBV27; clone_size: NA; cdr3_aa: CASSSRDRTASPLHF; cdr3_nt: TGTGCCAGCAGTTCACGGGACAGGACGGCTTCACCCCTCCACTTT
j_call: TRBJ2-1; cdr3_length: 15; d_call: NA; v_call: TRBV6-4; clone_size: NA; cdr3_aa: CASSPSRSSYNEQFF; cdr3_nt: TGTGCCAGCAGTCCATCACGGAGCTCCTACAATGAGCAGTTCTTC
j_call: TRBJ1-6; cdr3_length: 15; d_call: TRBD1; v_call: TRBV2; clone_size: NA; cdr3_aa: CASSGMTGNNSPLHF; cdr3_nt: TGTGCCAGCAGTGGTATGACAGGGAATAATTCACCCCTCCACTTT
j_call: TRBJ1-5; cdr3_length: 17; d_call: NA; v_call: TRBV27; clone_size: NA; cdr3_aa: CASSWSDRHPDGQPQHF; cdr3_nt: TGTGCCAGCAGTTGGAGCGACAGACACCCTGACGGTCAGCCCCAGCATTTT
j_call: TRBJ2-2; cdr3_length: 16; d_call: TRBD1; v_call: TRBV6-6; clone_size: NA; cdr3_aa: CASRAPGQGFTGELFF; cdr3_nt: TGTGCCAGCAGAGCACCGGGACAGGGATTCACCGGGGAGCTGTTTTTT
j_call: TRBJ1-4; cdr3_length: 15; d_call: NA; v_call: TRBV19; clone_size: NA; cdr3_aa: CASQRTAATNEKLFF; cdr3_nt: TGTGCCAGTCAAAGGACAGCCGCAACTAATGAAAAACTGTTTTTT
j_call: TRBJ1-2; cdr3_length: 13; d_call: NA; v_call: TRBV10-3; clone_size: NA; cdr3_aa: CAISDDRRYGYTF; cdr3_nt: TGTGCCATCAGTGACGACAGGCGGTATGGCTACACCTTC
j_call: TRBJ1-1; cdr3_length: 15; d_call: NA; v_call: TRBV7-8; clone_size: NA; cdr3_aa: CASSPSGGRITEAFF; cdr3_nt: TGTGCCAGCAGCCCTTCCGGGGGGCGAATCACTGAAGCTTTCTTT
j_call: TRBJ2-1; cdr3_length: 16; d_call: TRBD2; v_call: TRBV14; clone_size: NA; cdr3_aa: CASSFQREGPFDEQFF; cdr3_nt: TGTGCCAGCAGCTTCCAGCGGGAGGGACCGTTCGATGAGCAGTTCTTC
j_call: TRBJ1-4; cdr3_length: 15; d_call: TRBD1; v_call: TRBV19; clone_size: NA; cdr3_aa: CASSVIGQGYEKLFF; cdr3_nt: TGTGCCAGTAGTGTAATCGGACAGGGTTATGAAAAACTGTTTTTT
j_call: TRBJ1-2; cdr3_length: 14; d_call: NA; v_call: TRBV7-2; clone_size: NA; cdr3_aa: CASSERSRSYGYTF; cdr3_nt: TGTGCCAGCTCGGAGCGCAGTCGCTCTTATGGCTACACCTTC
j_call: TRBJ2-5; cdr3_length: 15; d_call: NA; v_call: TRBV18; clone_size: NA; cdr3_aa: CASSGQAGHRETQYF; cdr3_nt: TGTGCCAGCTCAGGCCAGGCGGGTCACCGAGAGACCCAGTACTTC
j_call: TRBJ2-1; cdr3_length: 18; d_call: NA; v_call: TRBV7-2; clone_size: once; cdr3_aa: CASSSRLLALNPYNEQFF; cdr3_nt: TGTGCCAGCAGCTCCAGACTCCTAGCTTTAAACCCCTACAATGAGCAGTTCTTC
j_call: TRBJ1-6; cdr3_length: 14; d_call: NA; v_call: TRBV7-8; clone_size: NA; cdr3_aa: CASSFESWNSPLHF; cdr3_nt: TGTGCCAGCAGCTTCGAGTCTTGGAATTCACCCCTCCACTTT
j_call: TRBJ2-5; cdr3_length: 17; d_call: TRBD1; v_call: TRBV7-6; clone_size: NA; cdr3_aa: CASSLVPGQGGQETQYF; cdr3_nt: TGTGCCAGCAGCTTAGTTCCGGGACAGGGGGGACAAGAGACCCAGTACTTC
j_call: TRBJ2-1; cdr3_length: 13; d_call: NA; v_call: TRBV7-2; clone_size: NA; cdr3_aa: CASSFGQPNEQFF; cdr3_nt: TGTGCCAGCAGCTTTGGGCAGCCCAATGAGCAGTTCTTC
j_call: TRBJ2-1; cdr3_length: 13; d_call: NA; v_call: TRBV7-3; clone_size: NA; cdr3_aa: CASSSGGIREQFF; cdr3_nt: TGTGCCAGCTCCTCTGGGGGGATCCGTGAGCAGTTCTTC
j_call: TRBJ2-6; cdr3_length: 15; d_call: NA; v_call: TRBV18; clone_size: NA; cdr3_aa: CASSPGSSGANVLTF; cdr3_nt: TGTGCCAGCTCACCAGGGAGCTCTGGGGCCAACGTCCTGACTTTC
j_call: TRBJ2-4; cdr3_length: 14; d_call: TRBD1; v_call: TRBV9; clone_size: NA; cdr3_aa: CASSAGTGMNIQYF; cdr3_nt: TGTGCCAGCAGCGCCGGGACAGGGATGAACATTCAGTACTTC
j_call: TRBJ1-3; cdr3_length: 16; d_call: NA; v_call: TRBV5-1; clone_size: NA; cdr3_aa: CASSLGGKDSGNTIYF; cdr3_nt: TGCGCCAGCAGCTTGGGAGGGAAAGACTCTGGAAACACCATATATTTT
j_call: TRBJ1-3; cdr3_length: 14; d_call: NA; v_call: TRBV19; clone_size: NA; cdr3_aa: CASSPRFSGNTIYF; cdr3_nt: TGTGCCAGTAGTCCCAGGTTCTCTGGAAACACCATATATTTT
j_call: TRBJ2-5; cdr3_length: 15; d_call: TRBD2; v_call: TRBV28; clone_size: NA; cdr3_aa: CASSPSGGVQETQYF; cdr3_nt: TGTGCCAGCAGCCCTAGCGGGGGGGTCCAAGAGACCCAGTACTTC
j_call: TRBJ2-7; cdr3_length: 15; d_call: NA; v_call: TRBV11-2; clone_size: NA; cdr3_aa: CASRNPGGLTYEQYF; cdr3_nt: TGTGCCAGCAGAAACCCGGGGGGCCTCACCTACGAGCAGTACTTC
j_call: TRBJ1-1; cdr3_length: 12; d_call: NA; v_call: TRBV6-5; clone_size: NA; cdr3_aa: CASIEGGFEAFF; cdr3_nt: TGTGCCAGCATCGAGGGCGGCTTTGAAGCTTTCTTT